What follows are 27 T cell receptor beta chains derived from one specimen sequenced in a study of blood T cells in healthy people across ages. Next came a second PCR, run for roughly 6 to 11 cycles, which used a sample-barcoded 5' primer along with a J-beta primer mix. TCRdb called the 5' RACE reads again in MiXCR, with one record for every CDR3 protein. Among some 370,000 distinct CDR3 sequences listed, roughly half were seen once. The sequenced sample was blood. Receptors were obtained from a man aged 60 to 75 in good health.

The chain has TRBV5-8 and TRBJ2-5; TRBD1 matches 11 bases. The CDR3 loop spans 15 amino acids. Looked up from germline, CDR1 is SGHTS and CDR2 is YDEGEE. V trimming: 4 bases; J trimming: 5 bases; junction bases outside the gene matches: 7. This chain's CDR3 is CASSPGQGARETQYF. Written as DNA, the CDR3 is TGTGCCAGCAGCCCAGGACAGGGGGCACGGGAGACCCAGTACTTC. The variable domain in full, completed from reference TRBV5-8 and TRBJ2-5, reads EAGVTQSPTHLIKTRGQQATLRCSPISGHTSVYWYQQALGLGLQFLLWYDEGEERNRGNFPPRFSGRQFPNYSSELNVNALELEDSALYLCASSPGQGARETQYFGPGTRLLVL.

V is TRBV28 and J is TRBJ2-6; the D is unclear. Deletions cut 5 bases from V and 0 bases from J, with 8 bases between. CDR3 length: 15 amino acids. Germline CDR1 reads MDHEN; CDR2 reads SYDVKM. CDR3 nucleotides: TGTGCCAGCAGTCCCCCCCCCTCTGGGGCCAACGTCCTGACTTTC. This encodes CASSPPPSGANVLTF.

A single count supports this clonotype. The genes are TRBV6-5 and TRBJ2-3, with TRBD2 matching 11 bases. The trim removed 10 bases at V and 9 bases at J, leaving 12 bases unmatched. The CDR3 is made up of 14 amino acids. Germline values: CDR1 MNHEY, CDR2 SVGAGI. In DNA form, the CDR3 reads TGTGCCACCCGGCCGGGACTAGCGGCAATAACGCAGTATTTT. It specifies CATRPGLAAITQYF.

This clonotype has only one observation. As DNA, the CDR3 is TGTGCCAGCAGCCAAGAGGGCGCAGGGGGATTTCCGGGGAGAGTCACTAACTATGGCTACACCTTC. It is translated as CASSQEGAGGFPGRVTNYGYTF. This chain joins TRBV3-1 and TRBJ1-2; TRBD1 agrees at 7 bases. The germline V gene encodes CDR1 LGHDT and CDR2 YNNKEL (reference sequence). The CDR3 has 22 amino acids. V gave up 0 bases and J gave up 0 bases; unmatched junction bases: 22.

The V call is TRBV14, the J call TRBJ2-7; 16 nucleotides agree with TRBD2. The DNA end favors TRBJ2-4, so the J call may be wrong. From germline, CDR1 is SGHDN and CDR2 FVKESK. This CDR3 has 15 amino acids. CDR3 residues: CASSPGLAGGTIQYF. The DNA for the CDR3 is TGTGCCAGCAGCCCGGGACTAGCGGGAGGGACCATTCAGTACTTC.

The chain uses TRBV7-9 and TRBJ2-3; possibly TRBD1 for D (5 bases). Trimming took 3 bases from V and 6 from J, leaving 13 bases between them. Germline V gives CDR1 SEHNR, CDR2 FQNEAQ (reference sequence). CDR3 size: 14 residues. CDR3 residues: CASSFEGAADTQYF. The CDR3 DNA follows: TGTGCCAGCAGCTTCGAAGGGGCTGCGGATACGCAGTATTTT.

For the CDR3, the DNA is TGTGCCAGCAGTTACGGGACTAGCGGGGGGGACAATGAGCAGTTCTTC. Protein: CASSYGTSGGDNEQFF. This chain connects TRBV6-5 to TRBJ2-1; 16 bases are shared with TRBD2. Germline V gives CDR1 MNHEY, CDR2 SVGAGI. Trimming at V came to 2 bases and at J to 5 bases, leaving 0 bases not matched to a gene. The CDR3 spans 16 residues.

Concerning this clonotype: A much larger clone lies a single base off, so this may be a read error. The V and J genes are TRBV10-3 and TRBJ2-1; a weak D match, TRBD2 (6 bases). Per germline, CDR1 ENHRY and CDR2 SYGVKD. The CDR3 consists of 17 residues. CDR3 sequence: CAISPGGGKNSCNEQFF. The CDR3 bases are TGTGCCATCAGTCCCGGGGGAGGCAAGAACTCCTGCAATGAGCAGTTCTTC.

The chain uses TRBV14 and TRBJ2-1; the D gene is possibly TRBD2 (6 bases). Trimming removed 0 bases from V and 2 bases from J, with 14 bases in between. The CDR3 runs to 17 residues. Germline lookup yields CDR1 SGHDN and CDR2 FVKESK. DNA for the CDR3: TGTGCCAGCAGCCAAGAAGTTCGGGAGCGGCCCTACAATGAGCAGTTCTTC. Translation gives CASSQEVRERPYNEQFF. Using reference TRBV14 and TRBJ2-1 for the parts outside the CDR3, the full variable domain is EAGVTQFPSHSVIEKGQTVTLRCDPISGHDNLYWYRRVMGKEIKFLLHFVKESKQDESGMPNNRFLAERTGGTYSTLKVQPAELEDSGVYFCASSQEVRERPYNEQFFGPGTRLTVL.

On this clonotype itself: This could be a read error, since a much larger clone is one nucleotide away. CDR3 sequence (DNA): TGTGCCAGCATGCCCACGGGAATTTCGGGCTACACCTTC. Its protein product is CASMPTGISGYTF. This chain joins TRBV2 and TRBJ1-2, with unresolved D. The CDR3 runs 13 residues. Germline V gene lookup returns CDR1 SNHLY and CDR2 FYNNEI. Trimming shortened V by 7 bases and J by 8 bases, and 17 bases separated the two germline ends.

J is TRBJ2-4 and V is TRBV4-2, with D perhaps given as TRBD1 or TRBD2 (6 bases each). The J call may be incorrect, as the DNA end agrees better with TRBJ2-7. The CDR3 covers 15 residues. Per the germline V gene, CDR1 is LGHNA and CDR2 is YNFKEQ. The CDR3 sequence: CASSQEGGGGLEQYF. The CDR3 nucleotides are TGTGCCAGCAGCCAAGAAGGGGGAGGAGGGCTCGAGCAGTACTTC.

In this sample, this clonotype turned up once. This CDR3 reads CASSLARGFYEQYF. In DNA form, the CDR3 reads TGTGCCAGCAGTTTAGCGAGGGGCTTTTACGAGCAGTACTTC. The chain carries TRBV27 and TRBJ2-5; perhaps D is TRBD1 or TRBD2 (5 bases each). The J call may be mistaken, given a closer DNA end match to TRBJ2-7. In germline, CDR1 is MNHEY, CDR2 SMNVEV (reference sequence). This CDR3 region has 14 residues.

Only a few counts were recorded for this clonotype. V usage is TRBV5-1 and J usage is TRBJ1-1; 9 positions match TRBD1. Germline CDR1 and CDR2: SGHRS and YFSETQ. The CDR3 covers 15 residues. J gave up 7 bases and V 4 bases, and 11 bases lay outside the gene matches. DNA of the CDR3: TGCGCCAGCAGCACCGGACAGGGGAAGGGGAATGAAGCTTTCTTT. Protein: CASSTGQGKGNEAFF.

This chain joins TRBV19 and TRBJ2-3; maybe TRBD2 (5 bases). From germline, CDR1 is LNHDA and CDR2 SQIVND (reference sequence). Trimming removed 6 bases from V and 4 bases from J, with 14 bases in between. This CDR3 spans 14 amino acids. CDR3 DNA: TGTGCCAGTAGAATGCGACTATCGGCAGATACGCAGTATTTT. Translating it yields CASRMRLSADTQYF. The full variable domain, rest sourced from reference TRBV19 and TRBJ2-3, is DGGITQSPKYLFRKEGQNVTLSCEQNLNHDAMYWYRQDPGQGLRLIYYSQIVNDFQKGDIAEGYSVSREKKESFPLTVTSAQKNPTAFYLCASRMRLSADTQYFGPGTRLTVL.

The chain recombines TRBV20-1 with TRBJ2-5, with D possibly TRBD2 on 6 matching bases. The germline CDR1 and CDR2 sequences are DFQATT and SNEGSKA (reference sequence). This CDR3 contains 13 residues. The V gene lost 6 bases and the J gene lost 2 bases, with 13 bases spanning the gap. CDR3 DNA sequence: TGCAGTGCCCTGGGGACTCCACAAGAGACCCAGTACTTC. It yields the protein CSALGTPQETQYF.

Note on this clonotype: A much bigger clone sits one base away, suggesting this may be a read error. The V call is TRBV6-2 or TRBV6-3, the J call TRBJ2-1; TRBD2 aligns across 7 bases. The last part of the DNA fits TRBJ2-7 better; the J call may be wrong. Germline CDR1 MNHEY, CDR2 SVGEGT. The CDR3 length is 15 residues. For the CDR3, the DNA is TGTGCCAGCAGTCAAACTAGCGACCCCTACAATGAGCAGTACTTC. Amino acids: CASSQTSDPYNEQYF.

The V gene is TRBV6-5, the J gene TRBJ1-5; 7 bases map to TRBD1. V shed 6 bases and J 9 bases; nucleotides not matched to a gene: 8. The CDR3 spans 13 residues. CDR1 is MNHEY and CDR2 is SVGAGI in the germline V gene. The CDR3 bases are TGTGCCAGCAGCCGGGACAGCATTTCGCCCCAGCATTTT. It specifies CASSRDSISPQHF.

The V call is TRBV15, the J call TRBJ2-5; D unresolved. This CDR3 has 14 amino acids. The ends were cut back, 0 bases at V and 4 bases at J, with 9 bases in the middle. The V gene's germline CDR1 is LNHNV and CDR2 YYDKDF (reference sequence). Written as DNA, the CDR3 is TGTGCCACCAGCAGAGATCGGGCAGCAGAGACCCAGTACTTC. It specifies CATSRDRAAETQYF.

The rearrangement links TRBV5-6 to TRBJ2-7, with TRBD1 matching 7 bases. V trimming: 4 bases; J trimming: 4 bases; junction bases outside the gene matches: 11. The CDR3 totals 15 residues. The germline V gene has CDR1 SGHDT and CDR2 YYEEEE. CDR3 DNA: TGTGCCAGCAGCCCTACTCAGGGGGTAGGATACGAGCAGTACTTC. This translates into CASSPTQGVGYEQYF.

The chain links TRBV25-1 to TRBJ1-2; D remains unclear. The CDR3 loop spans 14 amino acids. Germline CDR1 is MGHDK and CDR2 is SYGVNS. The V end was cut by 8 bases, the J end by 1 base, with 14 bases between. The DNA of the CDR3 is TGTGCCAGCTCCCCCGGGTTGTTTAACTATGGCTACACCTTC. This gives the protein CASSPGLFNYGYTF.

The CDR3 loop reads CASRTSGPYEQYF. The CDR3 nucleotides are TGTGCCAGCCGGACTAGCGGGCCCTACGAGCAGTACTTC. The chain couples TRBV6-2 or TRBV6-3 to TRBJ2-7; 11 positions agree with TRBD2. V lost 8 bases to trimming and J lost 2 bases; unmatched junction nucleotides: 2. Per germline, CDR1 MNHEY and CDR2 SVGEGT. There are 13 residues in the CDR3.

This chain uses TRBV21-1 with TRBJ2-7. TRBV21-1 is a documented pseudogene. The CDR3 length is 14 residues. The CDR3 sequence is CASSHLTVSYEQYF. The CDR3 DNA is TGTGCCAGCAGCCATTTAACGGTCTCCTACGAGCAGTACTTC.

The chain recombines TRBV2 with TRBJ2-7, with 8 nucleotides matching TRBD1. The trim removed 6 bases at V and 2 bases at J, leaving 12 bases unmatched. The CDR3 has 16 residues. From germline, CDR1 is SNHLY and CDR2 FYNNEI. As DNA, the CDR3 is TGTGCCAGCAGGGACAGGGTATTGATCAGGACCTACGAGCAGTACTTC. Its protein is CASRDRVLIRTYEQYF.

This chain joins TRBV3-1 and TRBJ2-1, with D unresolved. Germline loops: CDR1 LGHDT, CDR2 YNNKEL (reference sequence). This CDR3 is 12 amino acids long. V lost 5 bases, J lost 6 bases, and 8 bases lay in between. The CDR3 region has the DNA TGTGCCAGCAGCGGCGTCGGCAATGAGCAGTTCTTC. This translates into CASSGVGNEQFF.

This clonotype was counted a few times. The chain carries TRBV27 and TRBJ2-4; D gene ambiguous. This CDR3 comprises 16 residues. The germline CDR1 and CDR2 sequences are MNHEY and SMNVEV (reference sequence). With 0 bases removed from V and 1 base from J, the gap between germline ends came to 10 bases. This chain's CDR3 is CASSLSFMGAKNIQYF. In nucleotides, the CDR3 is TGTGCCAGCAGTTTATCGTTCATGGGGGCCAAAAACATTCAGTACTTC.

J is TRBJ2-7 and V is TRBV7-2; D call uncertain. The ends were cut back, 4 bases at V and 0 bases at J, with 16 bases in the middle. Germline V gives CDR1 SGHTA, CDR2 FQGNSA. There are 16 residues in the CDR3. The CDR3 region is CASSSSTWVPSYEQYF. The CDR3, as DNA: TGTGCCAGCAGCTCCTCTACGTGGGTTCCCTCCTACGAGCAGTACTTC.

This clonotype was seen only a few times. The chain links TRBV27 to TRBJ1-2, with TRBD1 identical over 7 bases. Germline CDR1 MNHEY, CDR2 SMNVEV (reference sequence). With V trimmed by 4 bases and J by 4 bases, 3 bases remained unmatched. This CDR3 spans 13 amino acids. The CDR3 DNA follows: TGTGCCAGCAGTTACAGGGGAGGCTATGGCTACACCTTC. This translates into CASSYRGGYGYTF.